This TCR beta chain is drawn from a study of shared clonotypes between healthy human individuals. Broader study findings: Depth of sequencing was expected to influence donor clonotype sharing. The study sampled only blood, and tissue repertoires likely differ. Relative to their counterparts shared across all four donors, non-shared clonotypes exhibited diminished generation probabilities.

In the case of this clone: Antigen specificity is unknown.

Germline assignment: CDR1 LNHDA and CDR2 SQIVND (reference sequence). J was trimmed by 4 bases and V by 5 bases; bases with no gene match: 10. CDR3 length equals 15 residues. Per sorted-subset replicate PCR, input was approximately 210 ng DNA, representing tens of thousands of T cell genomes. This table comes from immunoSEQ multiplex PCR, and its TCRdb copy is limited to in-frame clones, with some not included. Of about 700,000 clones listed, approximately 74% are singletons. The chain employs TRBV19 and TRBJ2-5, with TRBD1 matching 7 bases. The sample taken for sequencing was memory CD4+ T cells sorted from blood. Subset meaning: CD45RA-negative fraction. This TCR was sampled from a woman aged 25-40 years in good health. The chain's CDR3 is CASSADRVGAETQYF. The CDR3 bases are TGTGCCAGTAGTGCTGACAGGGTGGGGGCAGAGACCCAGTACTTC.